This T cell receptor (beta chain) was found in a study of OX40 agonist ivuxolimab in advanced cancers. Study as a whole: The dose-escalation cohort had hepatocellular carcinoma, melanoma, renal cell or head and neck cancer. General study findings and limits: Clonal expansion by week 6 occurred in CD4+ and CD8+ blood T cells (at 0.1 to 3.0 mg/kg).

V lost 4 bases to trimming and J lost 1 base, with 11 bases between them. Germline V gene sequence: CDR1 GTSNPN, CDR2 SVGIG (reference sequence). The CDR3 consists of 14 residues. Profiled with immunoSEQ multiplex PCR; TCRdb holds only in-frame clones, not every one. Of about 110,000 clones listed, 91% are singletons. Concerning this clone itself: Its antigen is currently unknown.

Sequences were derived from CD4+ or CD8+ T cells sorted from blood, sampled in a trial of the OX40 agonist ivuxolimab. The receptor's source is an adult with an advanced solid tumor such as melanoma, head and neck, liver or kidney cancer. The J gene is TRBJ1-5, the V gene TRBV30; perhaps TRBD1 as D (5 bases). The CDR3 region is CAWIPQGSNQPQHF. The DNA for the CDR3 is TGTGCCTGGATTCCCCAGGGAAGCAATCAGCCCCAGCATTTT.